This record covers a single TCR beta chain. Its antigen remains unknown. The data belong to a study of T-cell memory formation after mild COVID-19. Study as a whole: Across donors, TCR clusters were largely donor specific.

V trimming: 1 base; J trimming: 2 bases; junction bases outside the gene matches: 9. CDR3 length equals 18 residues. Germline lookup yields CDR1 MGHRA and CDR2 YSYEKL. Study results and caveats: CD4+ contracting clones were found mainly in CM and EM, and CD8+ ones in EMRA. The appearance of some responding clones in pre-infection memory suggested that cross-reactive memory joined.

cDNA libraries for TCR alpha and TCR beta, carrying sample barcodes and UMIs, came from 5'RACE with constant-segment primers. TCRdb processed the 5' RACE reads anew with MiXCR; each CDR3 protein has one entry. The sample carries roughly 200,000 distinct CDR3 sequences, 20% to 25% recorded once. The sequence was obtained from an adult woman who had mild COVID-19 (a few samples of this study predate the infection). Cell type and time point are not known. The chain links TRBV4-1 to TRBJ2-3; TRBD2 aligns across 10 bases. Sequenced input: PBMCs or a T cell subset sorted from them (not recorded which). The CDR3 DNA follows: TGCGCCAGCAGCCAAGGATTTCGGACTAGCGGCCACACAGATACGCAGTATTTT. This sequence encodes CASSQGFRTSGHTDTQYF.